Many counts were recorded for the clone carrying this T cell receptor beta chain. Authors' methods: With a range of about 23,224 to 700,000, the median per sample was roughly 97,000 TCRs. One entry per CDR3 protein results from TCRdb running MiXCR on the RACE reads. The V and J calls reflect TCRdb's pipeline rather than the authors' work. The top ten clones hold roughly 1.8% of a sample with roughly 130,000 distinct CDR3 sequences, approximately 8.3% of them seen once. This record belongs to a study of human T cells and chemical hapten exposure. Looking at the study overall: Slight differences in pooled library volume were the main source of varying TCR yields across samples.

Indicated time point: healthy volunteer bleed at 2 weeks. The authors extracted total RNA from unfractionated whole blood. Germline V gives CDR1 LGHNA, CDR2 YSLEER. V was pared by 1 base and J by 0 bases, with 18 bases between. This CDR3 contains 18 residues. The sequence was collected from a male donor in good health. Some clones in this sample may be carry-over from other donors' samples. This chain joins TRBV4-3 and TRBJ1-2; D unclear. The sample taken for sequencing was whole blood. DNA for the CDR3: TGCGCCAGCAGCCAAGCGGAGAAGCGGCAGTACTCTAACTATGGCTACACCTTC. It is translated as CASSQAEKRQYSNYGYTF.